The 14 T cell receptor beta chains in this list originate from one sample, sequenced in a study of metastatic and nonmetastatic thyroid tumors (dated by TCRdb to the early 2020s). The method behind the library was PCR. The reads were generated on an Illumina HiSeq 4000. Starting from the raw public reads, TCRdb applied fastp trimming at Q25, assembled clones with MiXCR and retained in-frame beta chains. The sample table contains some 23,000 clones; only one count was recorded for 20% of them. Together, the top ten hold 4% to 5.5% of the sample. No treatment had been received by any patient before thyroid surgery. The sample comprised adjacent normal tissue. These receptors all come from a female donor with papillary thyroid cancer or a benign thyroid nodule (not recorded which). Some clones in this sample may be carry-over from other donors' samples.

In its sample, this clone was seen many times. The chain uses TRBV12-3 or TRBV12-4 and TRBJ2-3; 7 nucleotides align to TRBD2. The ends lost 5 bases at V and 2 bases at J; junction bases unmatched: 7. The CDR3 extends over 15 amino acids. CDR3 sequence (DNA): TGTGCCAGCAGTCCGCGGGAGATCCCCACAGATACGCAGTATTTT. Translation: CASSPREIPTDTQYF.

This clone was detected a few times. The rearrangement links TRBV7-8 to TRBJ2-7, with TRBD2 matching 7 bases. The CDR3 is 13 residues long. Germline V gene sequence: CDR1 SGHVS, CDR2 FQNEAQ. V was clipped by 4 bases and J by 7 bases; unmatched bases: 7. The CDR3 nucleotides read TGTGCCAGCAGCTCGTCCCCGGGACTAGAGCAGTACTTC. It is translated as CASSSSPGLEQYF.

This clone qualifies as medium-sized. The V and J genes are TRBV6-1 and TRBJ2-3; 7 bases are shared with TRBD2. CDR1 MNHNS and CDR2 SASEGT come from the germline V gene. Losses at the gene ends were 6 bases for V and 6 bases for J; bases not matched to a gene: 9. CDR3 size: 14 residues. The CDR3 loop reads CASRARGRGDTQYF. CDR3 nucleotides: TGTGCCAGCAGGGCGCGGGGGAGAGGTGATACGCAGTATTTT.

This clone was counted many times. V is TRBV5-1 and J is TRBJ1-1; 7 bases agree with TRBD1. This CDR3 is built from 14 residues. Germline values: CDR1 SGHRS, CDR2 YFSETQ. With 0 bases clipped from V and 4 bases from J, the junction kept 3 bases outside the gene matches. The CDR3 sequence: CASSLEAGGTEAFF. CDR3 nucleotides: TGCGCCAGCAGCTTGGAGGCAGGGGGCACTGAAGCTTTCTTT.

The V call is TRBV2, the J call TRBJ2-2; TRBD1 might be the D (6 bases). V was clipped by 6 bases and J by 3 bases, with 8 bases between them. CDR3 length: 13 residues. Per germline, CDR1 SNHLY and CDR2 FYNNEI. Written as DNA, the CDR3 is TGTGCCAGCAGACAGGGATACACCGGGGAGCTGTTTTTT. As protein: CASRQGYTGELFF.

There are many counts of this clone. The chain employs TRBV6-1 and TRBJ2-7; no firm D call. Germline-derived CDR1 and CDR2 are MNHNS and SASEGT. The CDR3 runs 11 residues. V was trimmed by 6 bases and J by 3 bases, leaving 6 bases between them. CDR3 DNA sequence: TGTGCCAGCAGGTGCGACTACGAGCAGTACTTC. It translates to CASRCDYEQYF.

This clone appeared a single time. This chain joins TRBV7-8 and TRBJ2-4; maybe TRBD1 (6 bases). V shed 3 bases and J shed 3 bases, with 15 bases lying between them. This CDR3 is built from 16 residues. Germline CDR1 SGHVS, CDR2 FQNEAQ. CDR3 in amino acids: CASSLGEKGGKNIQYF. As DNA, the CDR3 is TGTGCCAGCAGCTTGGGGGAGAAAGGGGGCAAAAACATTCAGTACTTC.

This clone has at least ten counts. This chain links TRBV19 with TRBJ1-6; a weak D match, TRBD1 (5 bases). Per the germline V gene, CDR1 is LNHDA and CDR2 is SQIVND (reference sequence). Trimming removed 6 bases from V and 8 bases from J, with 11 bases in between. The CDR3 length is 13 residues. Here the CDR3 DNA reads TGTGCCAGTAGCACACTAGGGGATTCACCCCTCCACTTT. Translated, it gives CASSTLGDSPLHF.

This chain links TRBV2 with TRBJ2-7; D is possibly TRBD1 or TRBD2 (5 bases each). This CDR3 has 14 residues. In germline, CDR1 is SNHLY, CDR2 FYNNEI. The V end lost 5 bases, the J end lost 3 bases, and 14 bases lay between the germline ends. The CDR3 is CASSRTGGGYEQYV. As DNA, the CDR3 is TGTGCCAGCAGTCGGACCGGTGGGGGCTACGAGCAGTACGTC.

By sample share, this clone is medium-sized (0.01 to 0.1%). This rearrangement joins TRBV6-1 to TRBJ2-3, with TRBD2 matching over 11 bases. Germline assignment: CDR1 MNHNS and CDR2 SASEGT. V lost 8 bases and J lost 6; bases outside the gene matches: 7. There are 14 residues in the CDR3. The DNA of the CDR3 is TGTGCCAGCGGGATAGCGGGAGGGCCGGATACGCAGTATTTT. Translated: CASGIAGGPDTQYF.

This clone was seen a handful of times. The chain carries TRBV20-1 and TRBJ2-4; perhaps TRBD2 as D (6 bases). Germline V lookup: CDR1 DFQATT, CDR2 SNEGSKA (reference sequence). Trimming stripped 6 bases from V and 0 bases from J, with 21 bases between. The length of the CDR3 is 17 residues. The DNA of the CDR3 is TGCAGTGCCTCTAGCGATGGGAACTCCCTAGCCAAAAACATTCAGTACTTC. Protein sequence: CSASSDGNSLAKNIQYF.

By share, this clone ranks as medium-sized. The chain combines TRBV6-1 with TRBJ1-5; 10 bases map to TRBD1. The V segment lost 6 bases and the J segment 4 bases; nucleotides outside the gene matches: 3. Germline CDR1 MNHNS, CDR2 SASEGT. This CDR3 is 14 amino acids long. CDR3 residues: CASRGTGANQPQHF. As DNA, the CDR3 is TGTGCCAGCAGGGGGACAGGGGCTAATCAGCCCCAGCATTTT.

This clone has just a few counts. The sample carries other DNA sequences with the same CDR3. V and J are TRBV6-7 and TRBJ1-4; D not certain. TRBV6-7 is filed as an ORF, its function uncertain. CDR3 length equals 18 residues. Trimming cost V 0 bases and J 11 bases, with 25 bases left between them. CDR3 DNA: TGTGCCAGCAGTTACTCGGGATTCGGTTCTCCCCCGGGTGAGAAACTGTTTTTT. This encodes CASSYSGFGSPPGEKLFF.

Worth noting for this clone: The same CDR3 can be traced to other DNA sequences in this sample. V is TRBV7-2 and J is TRBJ2-3; tentatively, D is TRBD2 (5 bases). The V gene's germline CDR1 is SGHTA and CDR2 FQGNSA. CDR3 length equals 15 residues. The germline V and J ends were trimmed by 5 bases and 3 bases, with 15 bases remaining between them. CDR3 nucleotides: TGTGCCAGCAGCCTACGGACTGGTGGAACAGATACGCAGTATTTT. Protein product: CASSLRTGGTDTQYF.